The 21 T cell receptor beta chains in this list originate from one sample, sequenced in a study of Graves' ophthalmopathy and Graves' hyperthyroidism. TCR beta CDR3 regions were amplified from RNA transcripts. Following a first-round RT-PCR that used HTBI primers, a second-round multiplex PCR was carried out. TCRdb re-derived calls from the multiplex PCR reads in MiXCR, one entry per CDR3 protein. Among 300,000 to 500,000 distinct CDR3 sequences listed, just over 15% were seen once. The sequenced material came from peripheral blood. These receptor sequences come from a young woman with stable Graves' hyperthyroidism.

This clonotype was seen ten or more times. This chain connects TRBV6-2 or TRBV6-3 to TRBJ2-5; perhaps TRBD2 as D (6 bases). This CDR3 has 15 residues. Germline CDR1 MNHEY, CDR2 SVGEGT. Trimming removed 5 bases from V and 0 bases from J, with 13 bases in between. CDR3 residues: CASSPIRGYQETQYF. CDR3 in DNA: TGTGCCAGCAGTCCTATTCGGGGGTACCAAGAGACCCAGTACTTC.

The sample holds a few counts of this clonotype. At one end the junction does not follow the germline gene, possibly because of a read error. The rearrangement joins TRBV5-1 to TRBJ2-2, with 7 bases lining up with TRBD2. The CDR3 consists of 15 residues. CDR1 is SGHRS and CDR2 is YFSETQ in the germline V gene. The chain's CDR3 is CASSPGGPQFGELFF. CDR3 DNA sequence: TGCGCTAGCAGCCCGGGGGGACCCCAGTTCGGGGAGCTGTTTTTT.

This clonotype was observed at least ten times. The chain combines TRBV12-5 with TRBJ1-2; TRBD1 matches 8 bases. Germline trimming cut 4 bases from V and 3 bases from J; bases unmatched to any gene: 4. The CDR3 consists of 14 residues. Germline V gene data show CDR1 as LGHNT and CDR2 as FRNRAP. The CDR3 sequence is CASGSGQGYYGYTF. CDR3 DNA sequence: TGTGCTAGTGGTTCCGGACAGGGATACTATGGCTACACCTTC.

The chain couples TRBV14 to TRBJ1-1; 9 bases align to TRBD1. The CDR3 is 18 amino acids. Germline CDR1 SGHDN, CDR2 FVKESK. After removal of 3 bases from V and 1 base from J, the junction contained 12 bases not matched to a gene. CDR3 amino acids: CASSHKTPRTGANTEAFF. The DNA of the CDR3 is TGTGCCAGCAGCCATAAAACCCCTCGGACAGGGGCGAACACTGAAGCTTTCTTT. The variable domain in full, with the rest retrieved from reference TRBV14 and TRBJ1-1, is EAGVTQFPSHSVIEKGQTVTLRCDPISGHDNLYWYRRVMGKEIKFLLHFVKESKQDESGMPNNRFLAERTGGTYSTLKVQPAELEDSGVYFCASSHKTPRTGANTEAFFGQGTRLTVV.

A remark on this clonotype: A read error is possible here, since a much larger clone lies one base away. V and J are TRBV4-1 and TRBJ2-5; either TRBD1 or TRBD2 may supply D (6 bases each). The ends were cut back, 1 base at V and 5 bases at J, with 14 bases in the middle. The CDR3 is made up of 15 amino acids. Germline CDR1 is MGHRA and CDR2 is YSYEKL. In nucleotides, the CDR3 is TGCGCCAGCAGCCAAGGCTGGGGGGCCAGGGAGACCCAGTACTTC. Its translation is CASSQGWGARETQYF.

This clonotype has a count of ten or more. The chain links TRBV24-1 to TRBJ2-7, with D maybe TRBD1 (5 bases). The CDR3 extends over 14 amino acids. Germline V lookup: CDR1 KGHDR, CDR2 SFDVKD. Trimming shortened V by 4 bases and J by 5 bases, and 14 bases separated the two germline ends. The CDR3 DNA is TGTGCCACCAGTGACTCATCCAGGGAACACGAGCAGTACTTC. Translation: CATSDSSREHEQYF.

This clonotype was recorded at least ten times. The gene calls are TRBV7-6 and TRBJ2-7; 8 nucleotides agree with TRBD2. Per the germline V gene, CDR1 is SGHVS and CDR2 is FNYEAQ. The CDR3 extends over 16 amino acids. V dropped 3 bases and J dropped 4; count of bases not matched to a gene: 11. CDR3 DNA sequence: TGTGCCAGCAGCTTTGGTCGAGGCGGGGGGTCTTACGAGCAGTACTTC. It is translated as CASSFGRGGGSYEQYF.

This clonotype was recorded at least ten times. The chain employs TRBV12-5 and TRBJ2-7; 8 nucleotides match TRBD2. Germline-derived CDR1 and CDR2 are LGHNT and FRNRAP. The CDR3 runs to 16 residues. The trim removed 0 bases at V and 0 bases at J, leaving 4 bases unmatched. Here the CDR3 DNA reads TGTGCTAGTGGTTTGGTTAATCGGGGGGGCTCCTACGAGCAGTACTTC. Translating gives CASGLVNRGGSYEQYF. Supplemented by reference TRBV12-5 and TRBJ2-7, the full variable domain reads DARVTQTPRHKVTEMGQEVTMRCQPILGHNTVFWYRQTMMQGLELLAYFRNRAPLDDSGMPKDRFSAEMPDATLATLKIQPSEPRDSAVYFCASGLVNRGGSYEQYFGPGTRLTVT.

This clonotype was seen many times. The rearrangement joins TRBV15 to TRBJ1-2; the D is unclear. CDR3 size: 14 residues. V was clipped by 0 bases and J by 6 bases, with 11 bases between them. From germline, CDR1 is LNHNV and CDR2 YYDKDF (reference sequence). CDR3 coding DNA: TGTGCCACCAGCAGAGATCCCCGCCGTGATGGCTACACCTTC. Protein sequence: CATSRDPRRDGYTF.

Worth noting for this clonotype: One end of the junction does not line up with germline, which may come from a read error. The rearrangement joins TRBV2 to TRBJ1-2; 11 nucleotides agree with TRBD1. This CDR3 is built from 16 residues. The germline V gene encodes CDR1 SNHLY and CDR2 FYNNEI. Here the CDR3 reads CASSDLGQGADYGHTF. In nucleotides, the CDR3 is TGTGCCAGCAGTGACCTAGGACAGGGGGCGGACTATGGCCACACCTTC. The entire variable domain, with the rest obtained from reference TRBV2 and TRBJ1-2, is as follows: EPEVTQTPSHQVTQMGQEVILRCVPISNHLYFYWYRQILGQKVEFLVSFYNNEISEKSEIFDDQFSVERPDGSNFTLKIRSTKLEDSAMYFCASSDLGQGADYGHTFGSGTRLTVV.

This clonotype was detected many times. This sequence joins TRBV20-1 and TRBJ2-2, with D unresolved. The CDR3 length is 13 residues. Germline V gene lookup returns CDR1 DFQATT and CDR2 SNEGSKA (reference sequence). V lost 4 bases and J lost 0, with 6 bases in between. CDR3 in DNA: TGCAGTGCTACCGGAGCGAACACCGGGGAGCTGTTTTTT. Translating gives CSATGANTGELFF.

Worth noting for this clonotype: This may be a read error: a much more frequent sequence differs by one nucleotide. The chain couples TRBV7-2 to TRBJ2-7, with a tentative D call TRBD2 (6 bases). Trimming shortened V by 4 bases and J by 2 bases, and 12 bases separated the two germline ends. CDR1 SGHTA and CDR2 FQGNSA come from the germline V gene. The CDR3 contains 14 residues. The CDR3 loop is CASSSGGATYEQYF. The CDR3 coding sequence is TGTGCCAGCAGCTCAGGAGGGGCTACCTACGAGCAGTACTTC.

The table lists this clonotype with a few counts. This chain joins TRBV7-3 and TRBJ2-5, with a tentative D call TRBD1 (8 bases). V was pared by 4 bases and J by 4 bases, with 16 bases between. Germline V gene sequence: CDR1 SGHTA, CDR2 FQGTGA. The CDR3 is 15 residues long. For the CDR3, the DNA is TGTGCCAGCAGCTCTGGACAGGGAGGGCGAGAGACCCAGTACTTC. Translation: CASSSGQGGRETQYF.

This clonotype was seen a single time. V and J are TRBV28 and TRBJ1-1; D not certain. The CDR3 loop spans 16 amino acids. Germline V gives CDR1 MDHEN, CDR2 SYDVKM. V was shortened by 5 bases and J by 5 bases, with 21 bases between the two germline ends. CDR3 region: CASSGRHYMMVTEAFF. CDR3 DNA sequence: TGTGCCAGCAGTGGACGCCACTATATGATGGTTACTGAAGCTTTCTTT.

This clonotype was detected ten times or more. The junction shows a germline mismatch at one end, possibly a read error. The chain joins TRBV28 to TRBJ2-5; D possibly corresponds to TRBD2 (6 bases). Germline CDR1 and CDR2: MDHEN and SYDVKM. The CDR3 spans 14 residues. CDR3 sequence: CASSFRGDSGTQHF. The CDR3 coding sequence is TGTGCCAGCAGTTTCCGCGGGGACTCTGGGACCCAGCACTTC.

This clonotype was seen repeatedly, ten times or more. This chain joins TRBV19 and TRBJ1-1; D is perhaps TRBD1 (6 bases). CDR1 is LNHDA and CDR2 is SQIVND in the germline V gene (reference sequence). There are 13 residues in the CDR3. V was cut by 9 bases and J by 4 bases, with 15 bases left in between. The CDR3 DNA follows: TGTGCCAGCAGCAGGGGTAGGGGCACTGAAGCTTTCTTT. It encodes CASSRGRGTEAFF.

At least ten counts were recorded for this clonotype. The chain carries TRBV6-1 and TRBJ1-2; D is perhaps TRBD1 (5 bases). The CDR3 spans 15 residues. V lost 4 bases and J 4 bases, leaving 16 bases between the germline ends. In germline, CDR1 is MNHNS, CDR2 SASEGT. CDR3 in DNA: TGTGCCAGCAGTGGAGGCTCTTCGAGGGGCTATGGCTACACCTTC. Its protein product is CASSGGSSRGYGYTF.

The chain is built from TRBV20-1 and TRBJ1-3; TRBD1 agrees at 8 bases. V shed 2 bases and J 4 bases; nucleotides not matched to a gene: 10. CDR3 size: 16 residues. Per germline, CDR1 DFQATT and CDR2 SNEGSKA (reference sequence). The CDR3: CSARQGARSYGNTIYF. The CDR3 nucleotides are TGCAGTGCTAGACAGGGGGCGAGATCTTACGGAAACACCATATATTTT.

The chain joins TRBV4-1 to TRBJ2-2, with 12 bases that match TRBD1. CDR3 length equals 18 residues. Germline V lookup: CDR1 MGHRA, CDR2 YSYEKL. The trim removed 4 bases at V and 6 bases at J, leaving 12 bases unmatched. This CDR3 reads CASSLKTGTGGASGELFF. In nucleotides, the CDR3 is TGCGCCAGCAGCCTAAAAACCGGGACAGGGGGCGCATCCGGGGAGCTGTTTTTT.

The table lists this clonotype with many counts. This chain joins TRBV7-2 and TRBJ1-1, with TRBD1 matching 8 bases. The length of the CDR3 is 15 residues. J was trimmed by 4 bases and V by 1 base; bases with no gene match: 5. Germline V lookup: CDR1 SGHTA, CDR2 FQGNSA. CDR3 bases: TGTGCCAGCAGCTTAGTATCAGGGGGCGGCACTGAAGCTTTCTTT. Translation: CASSLVSGGGTEAFF.

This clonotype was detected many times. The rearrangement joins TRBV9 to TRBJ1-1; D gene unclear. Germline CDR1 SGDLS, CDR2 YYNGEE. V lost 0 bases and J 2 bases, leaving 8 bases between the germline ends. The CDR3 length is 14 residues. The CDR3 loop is CASSVALTNTEAFF. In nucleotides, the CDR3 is TGTGCCAGCAGCGTAGCTCTTACTAACACTGAAGCTTTCTTT.